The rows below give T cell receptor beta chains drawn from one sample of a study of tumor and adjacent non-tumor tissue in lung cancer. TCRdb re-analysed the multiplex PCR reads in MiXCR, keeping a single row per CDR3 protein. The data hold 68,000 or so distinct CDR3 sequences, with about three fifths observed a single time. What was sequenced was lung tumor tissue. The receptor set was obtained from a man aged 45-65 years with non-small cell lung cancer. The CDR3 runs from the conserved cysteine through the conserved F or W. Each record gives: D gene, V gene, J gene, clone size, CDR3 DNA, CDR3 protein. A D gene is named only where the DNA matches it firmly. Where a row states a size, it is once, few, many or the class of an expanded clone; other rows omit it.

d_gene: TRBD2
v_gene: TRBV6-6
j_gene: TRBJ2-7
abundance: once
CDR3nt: TGTGCTAGCACCTTCGGGTCTAGCGGGGGTAGCGAGCAGTACTTC
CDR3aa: CASTFGSSGGSEQYF

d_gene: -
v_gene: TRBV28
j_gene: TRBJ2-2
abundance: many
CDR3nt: TGTGCCAGCAGTTCCCCTCGAGGGGGCACCGGGGAGCTGTTTTTT
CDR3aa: CASSSPRGGTGELFF

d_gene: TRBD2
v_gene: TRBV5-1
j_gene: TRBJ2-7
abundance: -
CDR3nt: TGCGCCAGCAGCTGGACCGGGACTAGCGACCCTCGCCAGTACTTC
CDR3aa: CASSWTGTSDPRQYF

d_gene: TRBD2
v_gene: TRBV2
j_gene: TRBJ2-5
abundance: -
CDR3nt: TGTGCCAGCAGTGACCCTAGCGGGGGGGATCAAGAGACCCAGTACTTC
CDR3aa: CASSDPSGGDQETQYF

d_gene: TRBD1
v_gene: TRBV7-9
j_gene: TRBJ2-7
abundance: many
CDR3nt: TGTGCCAGCAGCCGGGACAGAGCCTACGAGCAGTACTTC
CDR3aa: CASSRDRAYEQYF

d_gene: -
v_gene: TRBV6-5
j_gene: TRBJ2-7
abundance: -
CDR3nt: TGTGCCAACGGGAGTAGGCCTTATATCTACGAGCAGTACTTC
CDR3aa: CANGSRPYIYEQYF

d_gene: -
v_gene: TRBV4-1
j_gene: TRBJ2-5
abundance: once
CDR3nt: TGCACCAGCAGCCAAAGCCGTGGACTAATCCAAGAGACCCAGTACTTC
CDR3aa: CTSSQSRGLIQETQYF

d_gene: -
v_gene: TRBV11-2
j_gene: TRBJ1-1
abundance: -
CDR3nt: TGTGCCAGCAGCAACAGGTGTGGCACCGAAGCTTTCTTT
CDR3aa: CASSNRCGTEAFF

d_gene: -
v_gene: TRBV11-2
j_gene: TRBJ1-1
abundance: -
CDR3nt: TGTGCCAGCAGCTTACGGAACACTGAAGCTATCTTT
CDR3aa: CASSLRNTEAIF

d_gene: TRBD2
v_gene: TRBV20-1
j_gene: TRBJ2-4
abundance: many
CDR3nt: TGCAGTGCTAGCCCCGGACTAGCGGGAGTGGGATACAAAAACATTCAGTACTTC
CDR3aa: CSASPGLAGVGYKNIQYF

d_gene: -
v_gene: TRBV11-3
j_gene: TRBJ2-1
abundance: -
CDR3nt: TGTGCCAGTAGCGGACGAGGTGGGCAGTTCTTC
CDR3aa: CASSGRGGQFF

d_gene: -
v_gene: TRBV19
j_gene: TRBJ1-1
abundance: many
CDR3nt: TGTGCCAGTAGTACCCCGGGGCGAACACACGAAGCTTTCTTT
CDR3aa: CASSTPGRTHEAFF

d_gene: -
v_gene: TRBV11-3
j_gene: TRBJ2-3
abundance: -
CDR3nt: TGTGCCAGCAGTTTAGGGACTGGCGGTACAAATACGCAGTATTTT
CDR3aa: CASSLGTGGTNTQYF

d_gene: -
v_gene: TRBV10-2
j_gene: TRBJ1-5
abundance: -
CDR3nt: TGCGCCAGCAGTGGTTATGGCAGGAACAATCAGGCCCAGCATTTT
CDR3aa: CASSGYGRNNQAQHF

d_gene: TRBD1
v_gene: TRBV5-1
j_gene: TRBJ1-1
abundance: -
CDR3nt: TGCGCCAGCAGCTTGGGGGCAGGGGGCCCCAACACTGAAGCTTTCTTT
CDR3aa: CASSLGAGGPNTEAFF

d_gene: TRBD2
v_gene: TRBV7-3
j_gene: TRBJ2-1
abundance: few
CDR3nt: TGTGCCAGCAGCCTGGGACTAGGGGGGAGTGAGCAGTTCTTC
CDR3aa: CASSLGLGGSEQFF

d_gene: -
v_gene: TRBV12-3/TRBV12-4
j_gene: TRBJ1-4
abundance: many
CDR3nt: TGTGCCAGCAGTTCCAACACGGGTACTAATGAAAAACTGTTTTTT
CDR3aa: CASSSNTGTNEKLFF

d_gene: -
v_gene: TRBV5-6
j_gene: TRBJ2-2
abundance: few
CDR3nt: TGTGCCAGCAGCGCGACGCGGAACACCGGGGAGCTGTTTTTT
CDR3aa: CASSATRNTGELFF

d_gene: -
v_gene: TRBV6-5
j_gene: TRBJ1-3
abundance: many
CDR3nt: TGTGCCACGGTCGACAGGAAGAACACCATATATTTT
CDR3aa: CATVDRKNTIYF

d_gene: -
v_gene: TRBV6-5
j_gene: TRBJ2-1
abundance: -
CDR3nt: TGTGACAGCAGTTACCCAACGGCGCACAGGAATGAGCAGTTCTTC
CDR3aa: CDSSYPTAHRNEQFF

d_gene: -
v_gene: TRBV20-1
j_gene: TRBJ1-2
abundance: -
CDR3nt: TGCAGTGCTCACCCCCACGGCTACACCTTC
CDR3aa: CSAHPHGYTF

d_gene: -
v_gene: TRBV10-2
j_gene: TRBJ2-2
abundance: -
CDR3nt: TGCGCCAGCAGTGAGATCGCTGATTGGGAGCTGTTTTTT
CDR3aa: CASSEIADWELFF

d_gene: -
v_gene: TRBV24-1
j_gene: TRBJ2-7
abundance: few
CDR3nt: TGTGCCACCAGTAACTGGGTGTCCTACGAGCAGTACTTC
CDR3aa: CATSNWVSYEQYF

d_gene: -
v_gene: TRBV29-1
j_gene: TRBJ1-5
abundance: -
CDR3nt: TGCAGCGTTGGCTGGGAAAATCAGTGCCAGCATTTT
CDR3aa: CSVGWENQCQHF

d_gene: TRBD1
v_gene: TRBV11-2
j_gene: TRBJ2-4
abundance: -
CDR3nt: TGTGCCAGCAGCCTAGACAGGGATGGCATTCAATACTTC
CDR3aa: CASSLDRDGIQYF

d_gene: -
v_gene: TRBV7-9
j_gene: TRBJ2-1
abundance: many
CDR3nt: TGTGCCAGCAGCTGGGCCGGGACACATAAATCCTACAATGAGCAGTTCTTC
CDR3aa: CASSWAGTHKSYNEQFF

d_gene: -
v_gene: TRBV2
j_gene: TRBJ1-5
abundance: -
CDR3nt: TGTGCCAGCAGTGGAGCACAGGAAAGCAATCAGCCCCAGCATTTT
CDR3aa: CASSGAQESNQPQHF

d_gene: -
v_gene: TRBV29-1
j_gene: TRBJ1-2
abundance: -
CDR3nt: TGCAGCATGATGACAGTTAACTATGGCTACACCTTC
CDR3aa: CSMMTVNYGYTF

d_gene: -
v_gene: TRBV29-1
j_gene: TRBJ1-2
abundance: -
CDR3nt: TGCAGCGTACGTCCACCGGACACCTATGGCTACACCTTC
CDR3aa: CSVRPPDTYGYTF

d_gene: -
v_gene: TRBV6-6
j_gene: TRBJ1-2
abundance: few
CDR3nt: TGTGCAAGCAGTTGGGTCTCCCTCTATGGCTACACCTTC
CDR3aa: CASSWVSLYGYTF

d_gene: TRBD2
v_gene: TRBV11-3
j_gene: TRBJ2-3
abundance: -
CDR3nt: TGTGCCAGCAACCCAGGGAATAGCGGGTTTGCAGATACGCGGTATTTT
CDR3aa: CASNPGNSGFADTRYF

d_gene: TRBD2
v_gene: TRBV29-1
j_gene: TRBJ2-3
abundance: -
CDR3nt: TGCAGCGTTGAAGACGCCAGGACTAGCGGGTTAGTCACGGATACGCAGTATTTT
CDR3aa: CSVEDARTSGLVTDTQYF

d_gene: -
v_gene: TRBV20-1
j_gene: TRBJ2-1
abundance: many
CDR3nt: TGCAGTGCTAGCACCCCCCAAAATGGGGATGAGCAGTTCTTC
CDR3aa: CSASTPQNGDEQFF

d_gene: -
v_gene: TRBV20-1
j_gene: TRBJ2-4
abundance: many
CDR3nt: TGCAGTGCTCAGGGAAGGGGAAACATTCAGTACTTC
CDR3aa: CSAQGRGNIQYF

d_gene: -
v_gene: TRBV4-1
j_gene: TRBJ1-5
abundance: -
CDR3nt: TGCGCCAACAGCCAATTTTCGGGGTTCGAGCTGAGTAGCAATCAGCCCCAGCATTTT
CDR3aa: CANSQFSGFELSSNQPQHF

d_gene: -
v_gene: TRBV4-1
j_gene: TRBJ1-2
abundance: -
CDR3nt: TGCGCCAGCAGCCAGATAGGGACGTCCGACCAGAGCTATGGCTACACCTTC
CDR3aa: CASSQIGTSDQSYGYTF

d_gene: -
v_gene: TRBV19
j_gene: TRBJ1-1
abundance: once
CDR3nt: TGTGCCAGTACGGTTACTAGGGACACTGAAGCTTTCTTT
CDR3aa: CASTVTRDTEAFF

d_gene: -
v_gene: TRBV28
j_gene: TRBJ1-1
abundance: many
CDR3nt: TGTGCCAGCAGTTTACTGGGGATAGGGGCTTTCTTT
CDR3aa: CASSLLGIGAFF

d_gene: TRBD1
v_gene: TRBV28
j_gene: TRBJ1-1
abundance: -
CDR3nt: TGTGCCAGCAGTTTATGGCGGACAGGGGCTGAAGCTCTCTTT
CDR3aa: CASSLWRTGAEALF

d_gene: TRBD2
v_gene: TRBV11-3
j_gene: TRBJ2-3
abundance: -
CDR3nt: TGTGCCAGCAATGCCGGGACTAGCGGCACAGATATGCAGTATTTT
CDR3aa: CASNAGTSGTDMQYF

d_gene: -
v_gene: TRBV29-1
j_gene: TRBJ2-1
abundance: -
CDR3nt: TGCAGCGTCCAATGGGGCAGGCGGTATAATGAGCAGTTCTTC
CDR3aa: CSVQWGRRYNEQFF

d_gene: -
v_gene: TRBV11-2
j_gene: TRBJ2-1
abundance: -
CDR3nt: TGTACCAGCAGCCTACTGGGGTTTCAGTTCTTC
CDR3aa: CTSSLLGFQFF

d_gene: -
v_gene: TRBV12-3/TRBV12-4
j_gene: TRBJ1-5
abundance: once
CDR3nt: TGTGCCAGCAGTCTGCATGGGCGTCAGCCCCAGCATTTT
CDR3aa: CASSLHGRQPQHF

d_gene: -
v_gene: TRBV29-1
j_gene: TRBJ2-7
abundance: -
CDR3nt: TGCAGCGCAAGGACCGGGAGCCTCTACGAGCAGTACTTC
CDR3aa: CSARTGSLYEQYF

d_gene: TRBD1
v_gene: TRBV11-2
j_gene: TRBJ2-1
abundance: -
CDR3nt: TGTGTCAGCAGACCCCCCTCGGGGGGACAGGGTCATGGGCAGTTCTTC
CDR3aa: CVSRPPSGGQGHGQFF

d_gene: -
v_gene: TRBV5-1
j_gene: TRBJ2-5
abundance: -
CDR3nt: TGCGCCAGCAGCTTGGGGGGCAAAGGTTCGGAGACCCAGTACTTC
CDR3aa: CASSLGGKGSETQYF

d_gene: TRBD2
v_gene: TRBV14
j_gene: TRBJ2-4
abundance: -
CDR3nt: TGTGCCAGCAGCTCCTCGGGGGGAGCAGGAAACATTCAGTACTTC
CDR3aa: CASSSSGGAGNIQYF

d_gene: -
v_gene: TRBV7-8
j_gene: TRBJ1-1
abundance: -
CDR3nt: TGTGCCAGCAGCTTAGCGCAGGGCGATCTGAAAAGTGAAGCTTTCTTT
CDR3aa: CASSLAQGDLKSEAFF